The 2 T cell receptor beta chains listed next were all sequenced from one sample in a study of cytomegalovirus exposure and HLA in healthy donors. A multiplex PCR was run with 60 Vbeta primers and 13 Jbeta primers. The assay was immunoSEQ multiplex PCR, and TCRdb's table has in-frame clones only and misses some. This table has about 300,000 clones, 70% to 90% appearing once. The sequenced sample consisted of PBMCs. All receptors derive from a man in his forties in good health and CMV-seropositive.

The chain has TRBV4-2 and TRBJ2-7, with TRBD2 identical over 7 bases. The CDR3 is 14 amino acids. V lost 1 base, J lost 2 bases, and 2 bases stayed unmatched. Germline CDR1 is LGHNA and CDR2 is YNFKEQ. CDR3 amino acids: CASSQGGTTYEQYF. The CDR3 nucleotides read TGTGCCAGCAGCCAAGGAGGGACTACCTACGAGCAGTACTTC.

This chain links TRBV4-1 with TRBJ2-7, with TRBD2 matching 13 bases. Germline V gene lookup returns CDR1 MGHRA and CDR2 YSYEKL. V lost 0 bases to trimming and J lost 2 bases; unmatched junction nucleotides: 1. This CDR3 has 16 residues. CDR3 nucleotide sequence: TGCGCCAGCAGCCAAGAACTAGCGGGAGGGGCCTACGAGCAGTACTTC. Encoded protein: CASSQELAGGAYEQYF.